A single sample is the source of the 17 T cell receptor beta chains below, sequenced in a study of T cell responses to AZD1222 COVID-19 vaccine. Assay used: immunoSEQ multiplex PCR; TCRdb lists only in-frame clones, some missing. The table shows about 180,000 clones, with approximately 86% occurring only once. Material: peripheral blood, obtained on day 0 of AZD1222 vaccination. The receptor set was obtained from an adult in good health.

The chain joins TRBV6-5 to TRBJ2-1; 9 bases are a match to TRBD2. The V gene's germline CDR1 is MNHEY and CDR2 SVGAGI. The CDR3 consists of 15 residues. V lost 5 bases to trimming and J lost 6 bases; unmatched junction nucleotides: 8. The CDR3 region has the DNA TGTGCCAGCAGTACCCCCGGGACTAGCTTCAATGAGCAGTTCTTC. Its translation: CASSTPGTSFNEQFF.

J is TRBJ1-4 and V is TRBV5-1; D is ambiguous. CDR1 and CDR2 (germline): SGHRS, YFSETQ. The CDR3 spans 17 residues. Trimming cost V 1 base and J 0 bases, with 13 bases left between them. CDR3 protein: CASSLRTASTTNEKLFF. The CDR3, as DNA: TGCGCCAGCAGCTTGAGAACTGCCTCTACAACTAATGAAAAACTGTTTTTT. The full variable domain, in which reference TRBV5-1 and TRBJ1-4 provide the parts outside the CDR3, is KAGVTQTPRYLIKTRGQQVTLSCSPISGHRSVSWYQQTPGQGLQFLFEYFSETQRNKGNFPGRFSGRQFSNSRSEMNVSTLELGDSALYLCASSLRTASTTNEKLFFGSGTQLSVL.

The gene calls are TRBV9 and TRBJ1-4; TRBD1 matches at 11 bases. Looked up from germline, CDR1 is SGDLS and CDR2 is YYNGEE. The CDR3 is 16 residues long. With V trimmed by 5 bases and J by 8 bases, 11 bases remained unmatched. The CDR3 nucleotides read TGTGCCAGCAGTCGGGACAGGGGGAGAGTAGGGGAAAAACTGTTTTTT. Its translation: CASSRDRGRVGEKLFF.

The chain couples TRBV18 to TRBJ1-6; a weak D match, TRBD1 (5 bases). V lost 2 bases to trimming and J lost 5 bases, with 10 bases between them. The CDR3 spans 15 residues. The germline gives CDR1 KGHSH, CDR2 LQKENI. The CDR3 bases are TGTGCCAGCTCACCAGCCGAGACAGATAATTCACCCCTCCACTTT. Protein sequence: CASSPAETDNSPLHF.

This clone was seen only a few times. The CDR3 region has the DNA TGTGCCAGCAGCCCAGTGGCAGGGGTCGCCTACGAGCAGTACTTC. Translated, it gives CASSPVAGVAYEQYF. The chain links TRBV7-2 to TRBJ2-7; maybe TRBD1 (6 bases). The V and J ends lost 5 bases and 2 bases respectively, with 16 bases between them. The CDR3 covers 15 residues. The germline V gene encodes CDR1 SGHTA and CDR2 FQGNSA. Drawing the rest from reference TRBV7-2 and TRBJ2-7, the complete variable domain is GAGVSQSPSNKVTEKGKDVELRCDPISGHTALYWYRQSLGQGLEFLIYFQGNSAPDKSGLPSDRFSAERTGGSVSTLTIQRTQQEDSAVYLCASSPVAGVAYEQYFGPGTRLTVT.

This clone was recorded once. The CDR3 DNA reads TGTGCCAGCAGCCCCGCGCTGGGCGGGATCCGAGGAATTGAGCAGTTCTTC. This translates into CASSPALGGIRGIEQFF. The chain joins TRBV5-8 to TRBJ2-1; TRBD2 is a possible D gene (6 bases). The CDR3 length is 17 residues. Germline V gives CDR1 SGHTS, CDR2 YDEGEE. The germline V and J ends were trimmed by 4 bases and 9 bases, with 26 bases remaining between them.

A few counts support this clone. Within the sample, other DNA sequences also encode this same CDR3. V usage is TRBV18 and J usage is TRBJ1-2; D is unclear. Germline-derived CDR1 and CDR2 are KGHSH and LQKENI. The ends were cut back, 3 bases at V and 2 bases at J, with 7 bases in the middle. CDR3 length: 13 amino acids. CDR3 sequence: CASSPEANYGYTF. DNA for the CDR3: TGTGCCAGCTCACCGGAGGCGAACTATGGCTACACCTTC.

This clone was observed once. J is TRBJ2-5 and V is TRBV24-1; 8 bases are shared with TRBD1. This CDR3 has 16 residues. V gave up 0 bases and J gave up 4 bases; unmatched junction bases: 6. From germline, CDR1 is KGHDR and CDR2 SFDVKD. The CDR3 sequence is CATSDLGQGGGETQYF. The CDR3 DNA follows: TGTGCCACCAGTGATTTGGGACAGGGAGGAGGAGAGACCCAGTACTTC.

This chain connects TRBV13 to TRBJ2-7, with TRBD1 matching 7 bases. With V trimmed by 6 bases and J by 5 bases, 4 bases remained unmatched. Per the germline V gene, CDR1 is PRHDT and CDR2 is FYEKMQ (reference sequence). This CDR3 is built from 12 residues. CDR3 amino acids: CASRVTGDEQYF. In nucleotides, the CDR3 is TGTGCCAGCAGGGTAACAGGGGACGAGCAGTACTTC.

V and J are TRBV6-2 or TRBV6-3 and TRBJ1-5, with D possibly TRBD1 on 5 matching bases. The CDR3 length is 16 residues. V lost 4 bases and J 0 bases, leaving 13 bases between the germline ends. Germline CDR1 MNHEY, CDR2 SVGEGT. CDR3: CASSFPGGYSNQPQHF. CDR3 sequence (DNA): TGTGCCAGCAGTTTCCCTGGGGGGTATAGCAATCAGCCCCAGCATTTT.

CDR3: CASSYDGASGQTQYF. The CDR3 DNA sequence: TGTGCCAGCAGTTACGACGGGGCTAGCGGGCAGACCCAGTACTTC. This chain connects TRBV6-5 to TRBJ2-5; 8 bases align to TRBD2. Trimming took 2 bases from V and 6 from J; bases not matched to a gene: 8. Per the germline V gene, CDR1 is MNHEY and CDR2 is SVGAGI. This CDR3 comprises 15 residues.

The chain's CDR3 is CASSFSGLYNEQFF. The CDR3, as DNA: TGTGCCAGCAGTTTTTCGGGCCTCTACAATGAGCAGTTCTTC. This chain uses TRBV28 with TRBJ2-1; D remains ambiguous. Germline V gene data show CDR1 as MDHEN and CDR2 as SYDVKM. Trimming left V 3 bases short and J 3 bases short, with 9 bases between. This CDR3 contains 14 residues.

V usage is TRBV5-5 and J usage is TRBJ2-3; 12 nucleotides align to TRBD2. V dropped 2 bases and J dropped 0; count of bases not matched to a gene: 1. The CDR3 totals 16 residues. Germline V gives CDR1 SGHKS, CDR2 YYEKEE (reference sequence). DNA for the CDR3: TGTGCCAGCAGCTTACTAGCGGGAGGAAGCACAGATACGCAGTATTTT. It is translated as CASSLLAGGSTDTQYF.

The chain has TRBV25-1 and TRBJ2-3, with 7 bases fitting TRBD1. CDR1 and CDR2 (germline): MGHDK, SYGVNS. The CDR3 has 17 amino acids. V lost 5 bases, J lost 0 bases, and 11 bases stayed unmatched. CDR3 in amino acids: CASSSPSGQESTDTQYF. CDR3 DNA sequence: TGTGCCAGCAGTAGTCCTTCAGGACAGGAGAGCACAGATACGCAGTATTTT. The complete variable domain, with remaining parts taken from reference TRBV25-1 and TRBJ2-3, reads EADIYQTPRYLVIGTGKKITLECSQTMGHDKMYWYQQDPGMELHLIHYSYGVNSTEKGDLSSESTVSRIRTEHFPLTLESARPSHTSQYLCASSSPSGQESTDTQYFGPGTRLTVL.

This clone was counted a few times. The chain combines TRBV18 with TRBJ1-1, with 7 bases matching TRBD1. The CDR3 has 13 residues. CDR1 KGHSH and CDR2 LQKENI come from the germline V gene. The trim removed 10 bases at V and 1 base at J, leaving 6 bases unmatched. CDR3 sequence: CATQGQKNTEAFF. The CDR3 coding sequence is TGTGCCACCCAGGGACAGAAGAACACTGAAGCTTTCTTT.

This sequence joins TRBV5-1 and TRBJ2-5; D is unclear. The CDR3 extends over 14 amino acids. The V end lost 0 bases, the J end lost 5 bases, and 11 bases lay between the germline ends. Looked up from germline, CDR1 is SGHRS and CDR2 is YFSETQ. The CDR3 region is CASSLVGFWETQYF. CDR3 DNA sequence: TGCGCCAGCAGCTTGGTCGGATTTTGGGAGACCCAGTACTTC.

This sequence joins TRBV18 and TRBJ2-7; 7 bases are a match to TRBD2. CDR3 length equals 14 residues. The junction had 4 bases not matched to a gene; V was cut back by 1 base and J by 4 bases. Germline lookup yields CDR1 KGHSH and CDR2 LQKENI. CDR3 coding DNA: TGTGCCAGCTCACCACGGGAGGGCAAGTACGAGCAGTACTTC. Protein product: CASSPREGKYEQYF. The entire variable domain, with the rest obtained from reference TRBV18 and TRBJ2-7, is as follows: NAGVMQNPRHLVRRRGQEARLRCSPMKGHSHVYWYRQLPEEGLKFMVYLQKENIIDESGMPKERFSAEFPKEGPSILRIQQVVRGDSAAYFCASSPREGKYEQYFGPGTRLTVT.